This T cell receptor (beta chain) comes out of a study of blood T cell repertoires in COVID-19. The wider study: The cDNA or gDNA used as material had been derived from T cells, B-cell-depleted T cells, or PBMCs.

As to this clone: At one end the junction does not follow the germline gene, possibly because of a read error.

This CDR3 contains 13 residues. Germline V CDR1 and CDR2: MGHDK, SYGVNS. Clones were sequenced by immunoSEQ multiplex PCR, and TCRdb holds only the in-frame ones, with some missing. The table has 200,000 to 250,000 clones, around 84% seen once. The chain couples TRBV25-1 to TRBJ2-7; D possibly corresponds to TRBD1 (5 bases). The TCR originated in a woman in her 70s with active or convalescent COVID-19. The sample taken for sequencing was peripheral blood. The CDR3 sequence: CASSESGTGQINF. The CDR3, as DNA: TGTGCCAGCAGTGAATCAGGTACCGGACAAATCAATTTC.